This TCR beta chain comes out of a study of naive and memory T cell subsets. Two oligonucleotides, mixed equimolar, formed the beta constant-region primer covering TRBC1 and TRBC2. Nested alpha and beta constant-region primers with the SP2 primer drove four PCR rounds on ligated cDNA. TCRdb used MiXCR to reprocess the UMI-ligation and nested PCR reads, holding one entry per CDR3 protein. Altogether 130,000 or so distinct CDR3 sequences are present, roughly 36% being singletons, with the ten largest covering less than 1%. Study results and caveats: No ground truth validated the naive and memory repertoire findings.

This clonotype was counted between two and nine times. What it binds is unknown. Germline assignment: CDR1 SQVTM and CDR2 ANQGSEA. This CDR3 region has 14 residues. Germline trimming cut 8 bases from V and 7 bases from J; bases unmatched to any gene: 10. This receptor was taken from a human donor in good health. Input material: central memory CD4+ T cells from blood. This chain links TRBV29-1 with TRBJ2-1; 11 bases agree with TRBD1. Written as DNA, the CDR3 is TGCAGCTCGAGGGGGACAGGGGGTAAAAATGAGCAGTTCTTC. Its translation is CSSRGTGGKNEQFF.